The clone carrying this TCR beta chain was observed a handful of times. Its antigen is not identified. V lost 0 bases, J lost 6 bases, and 9 bases lay in between. CDR1 is LNHNV, CDR2 YYDKDF, per germline (reference sequence). The CDR3 contains 14 residues. Using immunoSEQ multiplex PCR, the repertoire was profiled, and TCRdb retains in-frame clones only, with some absent. The sample shows 110,000 to 150,000 clones, approximately 85% of them seen only once. These data are taken from a study of T cell responses to AZD1222 COVID-19 vaccine. Study results and caveats: Repertoire samples came only from after the peak T cell response.

This TCR was recovered from an adult in good health. Specimen: peripheral blood, collected on day 0 of AZD1222 vaccination. The rearrangement links TRBV15 to TRBJ1-5; a possible D gene is TRBD1 (6 bases). CDR3 nucleotides: TGTGCCACCAGCAGAGACAGGGGCACTCAGCCCCAGCATTTT. This codes for CATSRDRGTQPQHF. The complete variable domain, with remaining parts taken from reference TRBV15 and TRBJ1-5, reads DAMVIQNPRYQVTQFGKPVTLSCSQTLNHNVMYWYQQKSSQAPKLLFHYYDKDFNNEADTPDNFQSRRPNTSFCFLDIRSPGLGDTAMYLCATSRDRGTQPQHFGDGTRLSIL.